The following is a T cell receptor beta chain sequence with its context. Antigen unknown. The record originates from a study of cytomegalovirus exposure and HLA in healthy donors. Overall study findings and caveats: In a later analysis, donors in an Asian-associated ancestry cluster reportedly had fewer N-insertions in productive TCRs than the cohort mean. Earlier analysis found most TCR beta V segments productive about 90% or about 30% of the time.

Germline V gene lookup returns CDR1 SGHAT and CDR2 FQNNGV. The trim removed 3 bases at V and 5 bases at J, leaving 7 bases unmatched. CDR3 length: 16 residues. Use of 60 Vbeta and 13 Jbeta primers characterized the PCR. Using immunoSEQ multiplex PCR, the repertoire was profiled, and TCRdb retains in-frame clones only, with some absent. The sample records under 100,000 clones, roughly 70% being singletons. This sequence originates from a woman in her fifties or sixties in good health and CMV-seropositive. Sequencing was done on a sample of PBMCs. The chain has TRBV11-2 and TRBJ2-3; TRBD2 matches at 11 bases. DNA of the CDR3: TGTGCCAGCAGCTTCCTACTAGCGGGAGCCAAAGATACGCAGTATTTT. Translating it yields CASSFLLAGAKDTQYF.